This T cell receptor beta chain was retrieved from a study of blood T cell repertoires in COVID-19. In the study overall: Acute and convalescent COVID-19 samples came from the United States, Italy and Spain.

Everyone who took part was roughly 18 to 89 years old, and they came from about two dozen US areas. Measured with immunoSEQ multiplex PCR; TCRdb has only the in-frame clones, and not every one. The data contain more than 400,000 clones, roughly 87% of them singletons. CDR1 is SGHTA and CDR2 is FQGNSA in the germline V gene. V was trimmed by 2 bases and J by 4 bases, leaving 11 bases between them. The CDR3 consists of 14 residues. The TCR comes from a man between 18 and 29 years old who had recovered from COVID-19. Sequenced: PBMCs or T cells enriched from blood (not recorded which). The chain employs TRBV7-2 and TRBJ2-5, with D perhaps TRBD1 (6 bases). CDR3 residues: CASSLPGQRETQYF. Here the CDR3 DNA reads TGTGCCAGCAGCTTACCTGGACAGAGAGAGACCCAGTACTTC. The complete variable domain, with remaining parts taken from reference TRBV7-2 and TRBJ2-5, reads GAGVSQSPSNKVTEKGKDVELRCDPISGHTALYWYRQSLGQGLEFLIYFQGNSAPDKSGLPSDRFSAERTGGSVSTLTIQRTQQEDSAVYLCASSLPGQRETQYFGPGTRLLVL.